A single sample is the source of the 27 T cell receptor beta chains below, sequenced in a study of cytomegalovirus exposure and HLA in healthy donors. Method: immunoSEQ multiplex PCR; TCRdb's copy keeps in-frame clones and lacks some. The sample lists 150,000 to 200,000 clones, 84% occurring once. Sample: PBMCs. The receptors were gathered from a man aged 25 to 45 in good health and CMV-seropositive.

The rearrangement joins TRBV6-5 to TRBJ1-2; D gene unclear. CDR1 and CDR2 from the germline V gene are MNHEY and SVGAGI. V lost 0 bases and J lost 4, with 15 bases in between. The CDR3 has 16 amino acids. The CDR3 DNA follows: TGTGCCAGCAGTTACTCGGGAGGCAGAGGCCGCTATGGCTACACCTTC. Its protein is CASSYSGGRGRYGYTF.

V usage is TRBV11-2 and J usage is TRBJ1-1, with no clear D. CDR3 length equals 14 residues. Deletions cut 1 base from V and 3 bases from J, with 9 bases between. Germline CDR1 SGHAT, CDR2 FQNNGV. This CDR3 reads CASSLGRRDTEAFF. The CDR3 bases are TGTGCCAGCAGCTTAGGCCGGCGGGACACTGAAGCTTTCTTT.

The chain has TRBV11-2 and TRBJ2-7, with D perhaps TRBD1 (5 bases). Trimming cost V 5 bases and J 2 bases, with 16 bases left between them. The CDR3 covers 15 residues. Germline CDR1 is SGHAT and CDR2 is FQNNGV. The chain's CDR3 is CASSTTDREPYEQYF. The CDR3 DNA is TGTGCCAGCAGCACCACTGACAGAGAACCCTACGAGCAGTACTTC.

The rearrangement links TRBV30 to TRBJ2-3, with a tentative D call TRBD2 (6 bases). This CDR3 is built from 13 residues. Trimming shortened V by 2 bases and J by 5 bases, and 11 bases separated the two germline ends. Germline V gene sequence: CDR1 GTSNPN, CDR2 SVGIG (reference sequence). The CDR3 region is CAWSNPGGDTQYF. CDR3 nucleotide sequence: TGTGCCTGGAGTAATCCCGGGGGAGATACGCAGTATTTT.

The V call is TRBV27, the J call TRBJ2-3; 7 nucleotides agree with TRBD2. The CDR3 totals 16 residues. Trimming removed 1 base from V and 4 bases from J; junction bases left unmatched: 8. CDR1 is MNHEY, CDR2 SMNVEV, per germline (reference sequence). Here the CDR3 reads CASSLWRGGGADTQYF. DNA for the CDR3: TGTGCCAGCAGTTTATGGCGGGGTGGGGGGGCAGATACGCAGTATTTT.

The chain combines TRBV5-1 with TRBJ1-2, with TRBD1 matching over 7 bases. Germline values: CDR1 SGHRS, CDR2 YFSETQ. The CDR3 runs 16 residues. V shed 0 bases, J shed 8 bases, and the junction held 13 bases outside the gene matches. CDR3 protein: CASSLGAGTDIVGYTF. CDR3 in DNA: TGCGCCAGCAGCTTGGGTGCCGGGACAGATATTGTCGGCTACACCTTC.

The CDR3 here is CASSQGTSGPYEQYF. The CDR3 DNA reads as TGTGCCAGCAGCCAGGGGACTAGCGGGCCCTACGAGCAGTACTTC. This chain uses TRBV7-9 with TRBJ2-7; TRBD2 matches at 12 bases. The CDR3 runs to 15 residues. J gave up 2 bases and V 5 bases, and 4 bases lay outside the gene matches. Looked up from germline, CDR1 is SEHNR and CDR2 is FQNEAQ (reference sequence).

The chain uses TRBV6-1 and TRBJ2-1; unclear D gene. Trimming cost V 4 bases and J 5 bases, with 12 bases left between them. The germline gives CDR1 MNHNS, CDR2 SASEGT. The length of the CDR3 is 14 residues. The CDR3 DNA follows: TGTGCCAGCAGTGTCCAGTGGCCCCACAATGAGCAGTTCTTC. Amino acid sequence: CASSVQWPHNEQFF.

J is TRBJ1-3 and V is TRBV5-6; a weak D match, TRBD1 (6 bases). V lost 4 bases, J lost 1 base, and 9 bases lay in between. This CDR3 has 14 residues. CDR1 SGHDT and CDR2 YYEEEE come from the germline V gene. CDR3 residues: CASSQTGSGNTIYF. In DNA form, the CDR3 reads TGTGCCAGCAGCCAAACAGGGTCTGGAAACACCATATATTTT.

V usage is TRBV10-3 and J usage is TRBJ1-2; no firm D call. This CDR3 comprises 12 residues. In germline, CDR1 is ENHRY, CDR2 SYGVKD. V was pared by 9 bases and J by 3 bases, with 11 bases between. The CDR3, as DNA: TGTGCCATTTATGTCGGGTACTATGGCTACACCTTC. This translates into CAIYVGYYGYTF.

The chain carries TRBV5-4 and TRBJ2-2; D call uncertain. The CDR3 is 13 residues long. The V end lost 1 base, the J end lost 5 bases, and 6 bases lay between the germline ends. Germline CDR1 and CDR2: SGHNT and YYREEE (reference sequence). Here the CDR3 DNA reads TGTGCCAGCAGCTTGTTACGGACCGGGGAGCTGTTTTTT. Residues: CASSLLRTGELFF.

This chain joins TRBV30 and TRBJ1-4; weak D call: TRBD1 (6 bases). The V and J ends lost 5 bases and 8 bases respectively, with 15 bases between them. The CDR3 totals 13 residues. In germline, CDR1 is GTSNPN, CDR2 SVGIG (reference sequence). CDR3 sequence reads: CAWSPGHLEKLFF. CDR3 nucleotide sequence: TGTGCCTGGTCCCCGGGACACCTGGAAAAACTGTTTTTT.

This clone came up a few times. The chain has TRBV2 and TRBJ1-2; TRBD1 matches 8 bases. Losses at the gene ends were 6 bases for V and 4 bases for J; bases not matched to a gene: 10. Per germline, CDR1 SNHLY and CDR2 FYNNEI. There are 15 residues in the CDR3. As DNA, the CDR3 is TGTGCCAGCAGAGACAGGGGTGCAGTTACCTATGGCTACACCTTC. This gives the protein CASRDRGAVTYGYTF.

This clone was recorded once. The chain uses TRBV27 and TRBJ1-2; D might be TRBD1 (6 bases). V lost 4 bases and J 6 bases, leaving 18 bases between the germline ends. This CDR3 spans 15 amino acids. From germline, CDR1 is MNHEY and CDR2 SMNVEV (reference sequence). The CDR3, as DNA: TGTGCCAGCAGTTCCCCGGGGCAGGGGCAAAATGGCTACACCTTC. Its translation: CASSSPGQGQNGYTF.

The rearrangement links TRBV11-2 to TRBJ1-4; D remains ambiguous. The CDR3 covers 15 residues. Between the trimmed V and J ends, which lost 5 bases and 7 bases, there was a span of 17 bases. CDR1 SGHAT and CDR2 FQNNGV come from the germline V gene. This chain's CDR3 is CASSPNSGTPEKLFF. The CDR3 DNA reads TGTGCCAGCAGCCCGAATTCGGGTACCCCTGAAAAACTGTTTTTT.

The chain uses TRBV4-3 and TRBJ2-7; TRBD2 might be the D (5 bases). Germline V gene lookup returns CDR1 LGHNA and CDR2 YSLEER. V gave up 4 bases and J gave up 3 bases, with 19 bases separating them. The CDR3 covers 16 residues. The CDR3 here is CASSPHWEGSGYEQYF. The CDR3 DNA follows: TGCGCCAGCAGCCCCCACTGGGAAGGGAGCGGCTACGAGCAGTACTTC.

V is TRBV7-6 and J is TRBJ2-2; the D gene is possibly TRBD2 (6 bases). Trimming took off 6 bases at V and 1 base at J, with 15 bases between the two ends. Germline CDR1 SGHVS, CDR2 FNYEAQ. The CDR3 runs 16 residues. The CDR3 DNA is TGTGCCAGCAGAACGGACCGGGAGTTGAACACCGGGGAGCTGTTTTTT. Translated: CASRTDRELNTGELFF.

V usage is TRBV29-1 and J usage is TRBJ2-7; D is possibly TRBD1 (6 bases). The CDR3 length is 12 residues. Germline V gene lookup returns CDR1 SQVTM and CDR2 ANQGSEA. V was trimmed by 1 base and J by 2 bases, leaving 6 bases between them. The CDR3 bases are TGCAGCGTTGAAGCAGGGGCCTACGAGCAGTACTTC. As protein: CSVEAGAYEQYF.

The V gene is TRBV19, the J gene TRBJ2-2; 7 bases align to TRBD1. CDR1 and CDR2 (germline): LNHDA, SQIVND (reference sequence). J gave up 5 bases and V 6 bases, and 3 bases lay outside the gene matches. There are 13 residues in the CDR3. CDR3: CASSYRGTGELFF. The CDR3 nucleotides read TGTGCCAGTAGCTACAGGGGTACCGGGGAGCTGTTTTTT.

V gene TRBV7-8 combines with J gene TRBJ2-7; 13 bases map to TRBD2. The V gene's germline CDR1 is SGHVS and CDR2 FQNEAQ. The CDR3 runs to 15 residues. With V trimmed by 4 bases and J by 2 bases, 2 bases remained unmatched. CDR3 region: CASSSGTSGAYEQYF. DNA of the CDR3: TGTGCCAGCAGCTCCGGGACTAGCGGGGCCTACGAGCAGTACTTC.

This chain joins TRBV7-9 and TRBJ2-7; TRBD1 matches 10 bases. Germline lookup yields CDR1 SEHNR and CDR2 FQNEAQ (reference sequence). After removal of 1 base from V and 4 bases from J, the junction contained 4 bases not matched to a gene. CDR3 size: 15 residues. The CDR3 DNA is TGTGCCAGCAGCTTAGAAGGACAGGGGGTTTACGAGCAGTACTTC. Translated, it gives CASSLEGQGVYEQYF.

The chain employs TRBV5-1 and TRBJ2-3; D gene ambiguous. V dropped 0 bases and J dropped 2 bases, with 10 bases sitting between them. This CDR3 has 15 amino acids. The V gene's germline CDR1 is SGHRS and CDR2 YFSETQ. CDR3 loop: CASSLVALITDTQYF. CDR3 coding DNA: TGCGCCAGCAGCTTGGTGGCCCTTATCACAGATACGCAGTATTTT.

This chain joins TRBV4-1 and TRBJ2-7; TRBD2 matches at 9 bases. The CDR3 covers 15 residues. Unmatched junction bases numbered 9, after V lost 2 bases and J lost 7 bases. Germline loops: CDR1 MGHRA, CDR2 YSYEKL. The CDR3 is CASSQWASGTAEQYF. The CDR3 DNA follows: TGCGCCAGCAGCCAATGGGCTAGCGGGACCGCTGAGCAGTACTTC.

The chain couples TRBV7-7 to TRBJ2-2, with a possible D match to TRBD1 (6 bases). In germline, CDR1 is SSHAT, CDR2 FNYEAQ (reference sequence). The V end was cut by 1 base, the J end by 4 bases, with 10 bases between. The CDR3 has 15 amino acids. The CDR3 sequence is CASSLVLGGTGELFF. The CDR3 nucleotides read TGTGCCAGCAGCTTAGTGTTAGGGGGCACCGGGGAGCTGTTTTTT.

The chain combines TRBV6-5 with TRBJ1-2; possibly TRBD1 for D (5 bases). From germline, CDR1 is MNHEY and CDR2 SVGAGI. The CDR3 contains 15 residues. V was trimmed by 8 bases and J by 2 bases, leaving 18 bases between them. The DNA for the CDR3 is TGTGCCAGCTACCCTAATCCGGGGGTCAACTATGGCTACACCTTC. As protein: CASYPNPGVNYGYTF.

V is TRBV9 and J is TRBJ2-1; D is possibly TRBD2 (6 bases). The V and J ends lost 4 bases and 4 bases respectively, with 15 bases between them. The CDR3 totals 15 residues. CDR1 is SGDLS, CDR2 YYNGEE, per germline. CDR3 sequence reads: CASSPSGLDYNEQFF. As DNA, the CDR3 is TGTGCCAGCAGCCCCAGCGGGCTAGATTACAATGAGCAGTTCTTC.

The J gene is TRBJ1-2, the V gene TRBV28, with TRBD1 matching 8 bases. V was clipped by 9 bases and J by 4 bases; unmatched bases: 10. CDR3 length equals 14 residues. Germline loops: CDR1 MDHEN, CDR2 SYDVKM. The CDR3 DNA follows: TGTGCCAGTCGAACCCGGGACAGGCCCTATGGCTACACCTTC. Translation gives CASRTRDRPYGYTF.